The 13 T cell receptor beta chains below were found in one sample sequenced in a study of T cells in Graves' hyperthyroidism and ophthalmopathy. Amplified regions were TCR beta CDR3 sequences from RNA transcripts. TCR CDR3 regions were first amplified by RT-PCR with HTBI primers. Using its own MiXCR run on the multiplex PCR reads, TCRdb lists one record per CDR3 protein. The sample lists 350,000 or so distinct CDR3 sequences, approximately 18% occurring once. Sequenced: blood. These TCRs come from a woman between 40 and 50 years old with Graves' ophthalmopathy.

This clonotype was seen ten or more times. The V gene is TRBV30, the J gene TRBJ1-1; D is undetermined. This CDR3 is built from 13 residues. V lost 3 bases and J 1 base, leaving 9 bases between the germline ends. The V gene's germline CDR1 is GTSNPN and CDR2 SVGIG (reference sequence). CDR3 residues: CAWRAGSNTEAFF. The DNA of the CDR3 is TGTGCCTGGAGGGCAGGCTCGAACACTGAAGCTTTCTTT.

The chain has TRBV6-5 and TRBJ1-3; D remains unclear. CDR3 size: 13 residues. Germline V gene sequence: CDR1 MNHEY, CDR2 SVGAGI. V shed 2 bases and J shed 3 bases, with 5 bases lying between them. CDR3 protein: CASSYQNGNTIYF. The CDR3 DNA reads as TGTGCCAGCAGTTACCAGAATGGAAACACCATATATTTT.

This clonotype was detected many times. The chain is built from TRBV7-6 and TRBJ2-5, with 8 bases aligning to TRBD2. This CDR3 has 15 residues. Germline-derived CDR1 and CDR2 are SGHVS and FNYEAQ. Trimming removed 2 bases from V and 4 bases from J; junction bases left unmatched: 6. The DNA of the CDR3 is TGTGCCAGCAGCTTACCGGGAGGGAGAGGAGAGACCCAGTACTTC. Its translation: CASSLPGGRGETQYF.

The chain links TRBV5-6 to TRBJ2-7; D may be TRBD2 (5 bases). Looked up from germline, CDR1 is SGHDT and CDR2 is YYEEEE. V gave up 2 bases and J gave up 5 bases, with 11 bases separating them. The CDR3 is 13 amino acids. DNA of the CDR3: TGTGCCAGCAGCTTCGGGGTAGGGAACGAGCAGTACTTC. Its translation is CASSFGVGNEQYF.

This clonotype came up many times. The chain recombines TRBV28 with TRBJ1-5; D is unclear. V lost 3 bases and J lost 5, with 17 bases in between. Germline V lookup: CDR1 MDHEN, CDR2 SYDVKM. CDR3 size: 16 residues. CDR3 residues: CASSLLAVLNYQPQHF. Here the CDR3 DNA reads TGTGCCAGCAGTTTGTTGGCAGTACTCAACTATCAGCCCCAGCATTTT.

This clonotype appeared many times. This chain links TRBV20-1 with TRBJ2-7; tentative D call: TRBD2 (6 bases). Germline V CDR1 and CDR2: DFQATT, SNEGSKA (reference sequence). The V gene lost 4 bases and the J gene lost 3 bases, with 25 bases spanning the gap. The CDR3 totals 17 residues. The CDR3 loop is CSATPGDGTQPGYEQYF. CDR3 DNA: TGCAGTGCTACTCCTGGGGATGGGACTCAACCTGGCTACGAGCAGTACTTC.

This rearrangement joins TRBV29-1 to TRBJ2-2; no clear D. Trimming shortened V by 7 bases and J by 1 base, and 4 bases separated the two germline ends. Germline CDR1 SQVTM, CDR2 ANQGSEA. CDR3 length equals 11 residues. CDR3 nucleotides: TGCAGCGGGGAGAACACCGGGGAGCTGTTTTTT. Protein product: CSGENTGELFF.

As concerns this clonotype: A read error is possible here, since a much larger clone lies one base away. V is TRBV28 and J is TRBJ1-6; D not certain. Looked up from germline, CDR1 is MDHEN and CDR2 is SYDVKM. The CDR3 is 15 residues long. The V end lost 2 bases, the J end lost 11 bases, and 16 bases lay between the germline ends. CDR3 DNA sequence: TGTGCCAGCAGTTTAAGAACGGTAGCGCATCCACCCCTCCACTTT. It specifies CASSLRTVAHPPLHF.

This clonotype appeared a few times. This CDR3 is CASPRGPPREPQHF. CDR3 nucleotides: TGTGCCAGCCCCCGAGGCCCCCCGAGGGAGCCCCAGCATTTT. The chain recombines TRBV9 with TRBJ1-5; D gene uncertain. Germline assignment: CDR1 SGDLS and CDR2 YYNGEE. The CDR3 is 14 amino acids. Trimming shortened V by 7 bases and J by 8 bases, and 19 bases separated the two germline ends.

The chain combines TRBV6-1 with TRBJ2-5, with 9 bases that match TRBD1. Trimming cost V 7 bases and J 5 bases; bases outside gene matches: 5. CDR3 size: 13 residues. In germline, CDR1 is MNHNS, CDR2 SASEGT. CDR3 nucleotides: TGTGCCAGCATACCGACAGGGGGGGAGACCCAGTACTTC. The encoded protein is CASIPTGGETQYF.

With regard to this clonotype: This sequence may be a read error, since a much larger clone differs from it by one base. In DNA form, the CDR3 reads TGTACCAGTACGGGACAGGGAGTTGATGGCGAGCAGTACTTC. The encoded protein is CTSTGQGVDGEQYF. The chain carries TRBV10-3 and TRBJ2-7; the match to TRBD1 covers 9 bases. The CDR3 contains 14 residues. The germline V gene has CDR1 ENHRY and CDR2 SYGVKD.

The sample holds many counts of this clonotype. V gene TRBV19 combines with J gene TRBJ1-5; no definite D call. This CDR3 comprises 12 residues. Trimming removed 2 bases at V and 7 bases at J, with 6 bases between. Germline CDR1 is LNHDA and CDR2 is SQIVND (reference sequence). CDR3 protein: CASSILGQPQHF. The DNA for the CDR3 is TGTGCCAGTAGTATATTGGGCCAGCCCCAGCATTTT.

This clonotype was observed many times. This rearrangement joins TRBV29-1 to TRBJ2-5, with unresolved D. The CDR3 runs 12 residues. V was pared by 4 bases and J by 1 base, with 7 bases between. CDR1 is SQVTM and CDR2 is ANQGSEA in the germline V gene. The CDR3 spells CSVGIIQETQYF. The CDR3 DNA reads as TGCAGCGTTGGAATAATCCAAGAGACCCAGTACTTC.